Each of the 21 T cell receptor beta chains below was sequenced from the same sample in a study of long-term antiretroviral therapy in people with HIV. At the survey level, the v3.0 immunoSEQ assay was run. Assay: immunoSEQ multiplex PCR; the TCRdb copy retains only in-frame clones and omits some. The data contain 7,000 or so clones, approximately 83% of them singletons. The sample was unsorted PBMCs, taken 3.7 years after starting antiretroviral therapy. The origin of the receptors is a woman in her forties or fifties with HIV.

J is TRBJ1-2 and V is TRBV6-1, with 10 bases fitting TRBD1. Germline V gene lookup returns CDR1 MNHNS and CDR2 SASEGT. J was trimmed by 7 bases and V by 8 bases; bases with no gene match: 10. The CDR3 consists of 14 residues. The CDR3 DNA reads TGTGCCAGCGGGACAGGGGCTTCCTCGGCTGGCTACACCTTC. Translation gives CASGTGASSAGYTF.

The chain uses TRBV29-1 and TRBJ2-5; either TRBD1 or TRBD2 may supply D (6 bases each). The germline V gene encodes CDR1 SQVTM and CDR2 ANQGSEA. The CDR3 sequence is 11 residues long. V was pared by 4 bases and J by 10 bases, with 13 bases between. The CDR3 loop reads CSVGAGEVQYF. The CDR3 coding sequence is TGCAGCGTTGGGGCAGGGGAGGTCCAGTACTTC.

V and J are TRBV29-1 and TRBJ2-6; 13 nucleotides line up with TRBD2. The CDR3 length is 17 residues. Trimming at V came to 6 bases and at J to 2 bases, leaving 7 bases not matched to a gene. Germline V CDR1 and CDR2: SQVTM, ANQGSEA. The CDR3 DNA reads TGCAGCGTAGAACTAGCGGGAGGGGTGACTGGGGCCAACGTCCTGACTTTC. Amino acid sequence: CSVELAGGVTGANVLTF.

The chain combines TRBV9 with TRBJ2-5, with 7 bases identical to TRBD1. J was trimmed by 0 bases and V by 0 bases; bases with no gene match: 5. The CDR3 contains 16 residues. CDR1 is SGDLS, CDR2 YYNGEE, per germline. CDR3 sequence reads: CASSVDGTVYQETQYF. The CDR3 DNA reads as TGTGCCAGCAGCGTAGATGGGACAGTGTACCAAGAGACCCAGTACTTC.

The gene calls are TRBV29-1 and TRBJ2-2; D not resolved. Trimming removed 5 bases from V and 0 bases from J, with 1 base in between. The germline V gene encodes CDR1 SQVTM and CDR2 ANQGSEA. This CDR3 comprises 11 residues. The CDR3 loop reads CSVTNTGELFF. The CDR3, as DNA: TGCAGCGTTACGAACACCGGGGAGCTGTTTTTT.

V is TRBV7-2 and J is TRBJ1-5; D ambiguous. This CDR3 has 14 amino acids. V gave up 2 bases and J gave up 1 base, with 6 bases separating them. The V gene's germline CDR1 is SGHTA and CDR2 FQGNSA. In DNA, the CDR3 is TGTGCCAGCAGCTTAATCAACAGCAATCAGCCCCAGCATTTT. Translation: CASSLINSNQPQHF.

CDR3 loop: CASSLVVGEEVYF. For the CDR3, the DNA is TGTGCCAGCAGCTTAGTCGTCGGAGAGGAGGTGTACTTC. The chain links TRBV7-9 to TRBJ2-7, with TRBD2 as a possible D gene (5 bases). Trimming shortened V by 1 base and J by 12 bases, and 16 bases separated the two germline ends. The length of the CDR3 is 13 residues. Germline V CDR1 and CDR2: SEHNR, FQNEAQ (reference sequence).

The rearrangement uses TRBV5-1 and TRBJ1-1; D gene ambiguous. Germline V gene data show CDR1 as SGHRS and CDR2 as YFSETQ. The CDR3 totals 14 residues. The V end lost 4 bases, the J end lost 0 bases, and 10 bases lay between the germline ends. CDR3 sequence reads: CASSSQDLNTEAFF. Written as DNA, the CDR3 is TGCGCCAGCAGCAGCCAGGATTTGAACACTGAAGCTTTCTTT.

This chain joins TRBV28 and TRBJ2-1; D is uncertain. The V and J ends lost 7 bases and 2 bases respectively, with 12 bases between them. This CDR3 has 14 residues. Germline-derived CDR1 and CDR2 are MDHEN and SYDVKM. The CDR3 sequence is CASTRPPAYNEQFF. The DNA for the CDR3 is TGTGCCAGCACCCGACCCCCGGCCTACAATGAGCAGTTCTTC.

J is TRBJ1-2 and V is TRBV6-5; D not certain. CDR3 length equals 13 residues. The V end was cut by 5 bases, the J end by 6 bases, with 13 bases between. Germline V gene lookup returns CDR1 MNHEY and CDR2 SVGAGI. DNA of the CDR3: TGTGCCAGCAGTATCCAGGAAGGCGATGGCTACACCTTC. This gives the protein CASSIQEGDGYTF.

This sequence joins TRBV6-1 and TRBJ2-2, with 8 bases fitting TRBD1. V dropped 4 bases and J dropped 1; count of bases not matched to a gene: 5. The CDR3 contains 16 residues. Germline values: CDR1 MNHNS, CDR2 SASEGT. As DNA, the CDR3 is TGTGCCAGCAGTGCAACCGGGACAGGGAACACCGGGGAGCTGTTTTTT. Its protein product is CASSATGTGNTGELFF.

The chain joins TRBV7-9 to TRBJ2-7; no firm D call. The CDR3 sequence is 15 residues long. Germline CDR1 reads SEHNR; CDR2 reads FQNEAQ (reference sequence). Trimming took 4 bases from V and 4 from J, leaving 17 bases between them. The CDR3 bases are TGTGCCAGCAGCTCAAAACCCCTGGCATCGTACGAGCAGTACTTC. It specifies CASSSKPLASYEQYF. Based on the CDR3 plus reference TRBV7-9 and TRBJ2-7, the full variable domain is DTGVSQNPRHKITKRGQNVTFRCDPISEHNRLYWYRQTLGQGPEFLTYFQNEAQLEKSRLLSDRFSAERPKGSFSTLEIQRTEQGDSAMYLCASSSKPLASYEQYFGPGTRLTVT.

The chain recombines TRBV14 with TRBJ2-1; the match to TRBD2 covers 8 bases. V lost 5 bases and J lost 7; bases outside the gene matches: 13. The CDR3 extends over 16 amino acids. The V gene's germline CDR1 is SGHDN and CDR2 FVKESK. In DNA form, the CDR3 reads TGTGCCAGCAGCTCCTGGGGAGCGGGGGTAAAGAATGAGCAGTTCTTC. Translated: CASSSWGAGVKNEQFF.

CDR3 protein: CASSAGTGRETQYF. The CDR3 DNA is TGTGCCAGCAGTGCCGGGACAGGGAGGGAGACCCAGTACTTC. The chain has TRBV2 and TRBJ2-5; 9 bases align to TRBD1. Germline lookup yields CDR1 SNHLY and CDR2 FYNNEI. V lost 4 bases and J lost 5; bases outside the gene matches: 5. The CDR3 extends over 14 amino acids.

The chain links TRBV15 to TRBJ2-3; D uncertain. This CDR3 has 14 residues. CDR1 is LNHNV and CDR2 is YYDKDF in the germline V gene (reference sequence). V was trimmed by 8 bases and J by 2 bases, leaving 14 bases between them. The CDR3 coding sequence is TGTGCCACCGCCCGAACGAGACTCACAGATACGCAGTATTTT. It translates to CATARTRLTDTQYF.

The chain combines TRBV28 with TRBJ2-7; 7 bases agree with TRBD2. Germline CDR1 is MDHEN and CDR2 is SYDVKM. The CDR3 runs 15 residues. The J segment lost 5 bases and the V segment lost 2 bases, leaving 9 bases of the junction unmatched. The CDR3 nucleotides are TGTGCCAGCAGTTTAAGCAGCGGGAACGTCCACGAGCAGTACTTC. It yields the protein CASSLSSGNVHEQYF. Full variable domain (remainder filled in from reference TRBV28 and TRBJ2-7): DVKVTQSSRYLVKRTGEKVFLECVQDMDHENMFWYRQDPGLGLRLIYFSYDVKMKEKGDIPEGYSVSREKKERFSLILESASTNQTSMYLCASSLSSGNVHEQYFGPGTRLTVT.

The gene calls are TRBV6-6 and TRBJ2-1; 7 bases agree with TRBD1. J was trimmed by 5 bases and V by 5 bases; bases with no gene match: 0. There are 12 residues in the CDR3. Germline V gives CDR1 MNHNY, CDR2 SVGAGI (reference sequence). The CDR3 sequence: CASSGTDNEQFF. The CDR3 DNA sequence: TGTGCCAGCAGTGGGACAGACAATGAGCAGTTCTTC.

The V and J genes are TRBV21-1 and TRBJ1-4. TRBV21-1 is tagged as a pseudogene. The CDR3 is 15 amino acids. CDR3 DNA: TGTGCCAGCAGCAAAGAGATTGGGGAGGGAGAAAAACTGTTTTTT. Translating it yields CASSKEIGEGEKLFF.

This clone was detected a few times. The V call is TRBV4-3, the J call TRBJ1-2, with D perhaps TRBD1 (5 bases). Germline-derived CDR1 and CDR2 are LGHNA and YSLEER. The CDR3 runs to 15 residues. The germline V and J ends were trimmed by 3 bases and 8 bases, with 19 bases remaining between them. This CDR3 reads CASSQGRRTPEGYTF. The DNA of the CDR3 is TGCGCCAGCAGCCAGGGTCGCCGGACACCGGAGGGCTACACCTTC.

The J gene is TRBJ1-1, the V gene TRBV7-9, with D unclear. Germline CDR1 SEHNR, CDR2 FQNEAQ (reference sequence). The V gene lost 4 bases and the J gene lost 3 bases, with 15 bases spanning the gap. The length of the CDR3 is 15 residues. The CDR3 DNA reads TGTGCCAGCAGCTCCAGTGCCCGGCGGTACACTGAAGCTTTCTTT. It yields the protein CASSSSARRYTEAFF.

A single count supports this clone. The genes are TRBV7-2 and TRBJ2-1; 9 nucleotides match TRBD2. V dropped 5 bases and J dropped 7; count of bases not matched to a gene: 9. This CDR3 spans 15 amino acids. CDR1 and CDR2 (germline): SGHTA, FQGNSA. Written as DNA, the CDR3 is TGTGCCAGCAGCATGGGTAGCGGGAGATGGAATGAGCAGTTCTTC. Translation: CASSMGSGRWNEQFF.